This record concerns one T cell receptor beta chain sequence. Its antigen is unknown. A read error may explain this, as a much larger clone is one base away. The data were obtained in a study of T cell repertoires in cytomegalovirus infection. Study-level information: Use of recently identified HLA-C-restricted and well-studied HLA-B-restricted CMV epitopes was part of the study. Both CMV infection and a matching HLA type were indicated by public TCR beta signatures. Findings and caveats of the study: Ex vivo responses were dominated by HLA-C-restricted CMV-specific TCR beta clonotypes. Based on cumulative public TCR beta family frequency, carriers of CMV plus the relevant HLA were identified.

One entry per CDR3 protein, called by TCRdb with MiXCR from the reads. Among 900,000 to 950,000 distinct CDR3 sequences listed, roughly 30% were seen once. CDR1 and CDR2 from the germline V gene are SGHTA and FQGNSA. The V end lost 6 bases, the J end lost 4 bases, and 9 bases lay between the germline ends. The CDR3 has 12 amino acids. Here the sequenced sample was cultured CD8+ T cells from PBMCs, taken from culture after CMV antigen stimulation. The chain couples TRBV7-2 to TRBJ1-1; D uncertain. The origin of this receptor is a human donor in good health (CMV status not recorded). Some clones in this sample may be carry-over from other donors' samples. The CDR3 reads CASRFGFTEAFF. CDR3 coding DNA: TGTGCCAGCAGATTCGGGTTCACTGAAGCTTTCTTT.